The T cell receptor (beta chain) described here comes from a study of blood T cell repertoires in COVID-19. At the level of the study: The United States, Italy and Spain were the sources of the acute and convalescent COVID-19 samples. T cells, B-cell-depleted T cells, or PBMCs provided the cDNA or gDNA that served as material.

Germline V gives CDR1 LGHDT, CDR2 YNNKEL (reference sequence). Unmatched junction bases numbered 5, after V lost 4 bases and J lost 4 bases. The CDR3 is 14 amino acids. Per the authors' pipeline: Amplified reference gene primers provided the basis for estimating nucleated cell counts. Some clones are missing from TCRdb's copy, which holds only in-frame ones; the method was immunoSEQ multiplex PCR. D and trimming were read from the DNA, whereas the V and J calls and clone size are those reported in that table. The sample holds roughly 190,000 clones, 87% seen once. V and J are TRBV3-1 (or the pseudogene TRBV3-2) and TRBJ2-3; TRBD1 agrees at 7 bases. Material for sequencing was peripheral blood. The TCR sequence derives from a young man with active or convalescent COVID-19. The CDR3 loop reads CASSRTGRADTQYF. The CDR3, as DNA: TGTGCCAGCAGCCGGACAGGTAGGGCAGATACGCAGTATTTT.